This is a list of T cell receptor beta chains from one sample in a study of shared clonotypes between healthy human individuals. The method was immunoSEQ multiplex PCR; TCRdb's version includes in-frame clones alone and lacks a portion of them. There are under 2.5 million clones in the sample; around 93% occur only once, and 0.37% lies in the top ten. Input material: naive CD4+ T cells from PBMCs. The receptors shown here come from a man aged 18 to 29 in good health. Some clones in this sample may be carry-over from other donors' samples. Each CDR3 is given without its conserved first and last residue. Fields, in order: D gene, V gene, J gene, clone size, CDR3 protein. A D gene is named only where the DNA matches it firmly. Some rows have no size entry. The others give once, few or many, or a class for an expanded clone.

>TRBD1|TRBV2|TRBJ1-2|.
ASKVGQGVYGYT
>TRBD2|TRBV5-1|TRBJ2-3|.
ASSSGGTSGARSDTQY
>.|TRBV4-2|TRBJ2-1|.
ASSQEVRLDEQF
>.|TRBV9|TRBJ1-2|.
ASSPRAAPGGYT
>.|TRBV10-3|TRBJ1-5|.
AIRGVGDQPQH
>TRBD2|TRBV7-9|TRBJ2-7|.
ASSLMRTSGFYEQY
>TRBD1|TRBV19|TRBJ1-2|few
ASSPRQGDGYGYT
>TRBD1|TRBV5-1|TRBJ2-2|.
ASSLQGAAGTGELF
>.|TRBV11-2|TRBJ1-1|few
ASSTDRNTEAF
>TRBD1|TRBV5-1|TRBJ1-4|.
ASSLGTGAGEKLF
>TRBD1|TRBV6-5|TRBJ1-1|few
ASSPRQGRAEAF
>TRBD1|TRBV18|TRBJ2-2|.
ASSPLGTGVQTGELF
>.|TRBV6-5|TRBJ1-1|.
ASNKGLHAEAF
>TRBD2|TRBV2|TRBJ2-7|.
ASSRTSREQY
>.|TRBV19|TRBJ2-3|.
ASSMAGSTDTQY
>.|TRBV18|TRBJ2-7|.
ASSPYGDEQY
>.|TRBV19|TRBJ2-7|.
ASSFPHRDSEQY
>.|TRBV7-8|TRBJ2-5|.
ASITAPSGKETQY
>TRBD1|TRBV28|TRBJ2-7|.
ASTGLDRGTYEQY
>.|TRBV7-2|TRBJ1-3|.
ASSSFEGNTIY
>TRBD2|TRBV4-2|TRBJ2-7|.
ASSLKTAGGPYEQY
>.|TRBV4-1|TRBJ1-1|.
ASSQDNTEAF
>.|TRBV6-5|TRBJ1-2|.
ASSYSTGGAGYT
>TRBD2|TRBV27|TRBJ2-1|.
ASTGSSGRREQF
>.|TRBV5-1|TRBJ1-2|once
ASSLGAGEGYT
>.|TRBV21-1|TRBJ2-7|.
ASSRSYDRGHEQY
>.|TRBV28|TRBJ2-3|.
ASSVEGSGRDTQY
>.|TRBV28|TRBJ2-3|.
ASSTRGRWPDTQY
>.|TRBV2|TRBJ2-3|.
ASSVGRSGRDTQY
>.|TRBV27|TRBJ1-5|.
ASSARAYSNQPQH
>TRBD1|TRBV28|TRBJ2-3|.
ASSLGQRTDTQY
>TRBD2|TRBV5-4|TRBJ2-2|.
ASSSGTSGRAGGELF